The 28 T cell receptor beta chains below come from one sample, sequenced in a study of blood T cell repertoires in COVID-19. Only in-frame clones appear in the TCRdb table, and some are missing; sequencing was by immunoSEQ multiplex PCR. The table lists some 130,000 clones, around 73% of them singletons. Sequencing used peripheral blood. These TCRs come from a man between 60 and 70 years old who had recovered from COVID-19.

The CDR3 is CASSFRTGDGYTF. The CDR3 DNA reads as TGTGCCAGCAGCTTCCGTACAGGGGACGGCTACACCTTC. The rearrangement uses TRBV7-2 and TRBJ1-2; 7 bases align to TRBD1. Trimming at V came to 3 bases and at J to 8 bases, leaving 6 bases not matched to a gene. This CDR3 region has 13 residues. Germline V gene lookup returns CDR1 SGHTA and CDR2 FQGNSA. The complete variable domain, with remaining parts taken from reference TRBV7-2 and TRBJ1-2, reads GAGVSQSPSNKVTEKGKDVELRCDPISGHTALYWYRQSLGQGLEFLIYFQGNSAPDKSGLPSDRFSAERTGGSVSTLTIQRTQQEDSAVYLCASSFRTGDGYTFGSGTRLTVV.

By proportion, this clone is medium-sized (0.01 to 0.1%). CDR3: CASSPHGGGNQPQHF. CDR3 bases: TGTGCCAGCAGCCCCCACGGTGGTGGTAATCAGCCCCAGCATTTT. The rearrangement joins TRBV9 to TRBJ1-5; D is ambiguous. CDR1 and CDR2 from the germline V gene are SGDLS and YYNGEE. The CDR3 loop spans 15 amino acids. The V gene lost 4 bases and the J gene lost 4 bases, with 15 bases spanning the gap.

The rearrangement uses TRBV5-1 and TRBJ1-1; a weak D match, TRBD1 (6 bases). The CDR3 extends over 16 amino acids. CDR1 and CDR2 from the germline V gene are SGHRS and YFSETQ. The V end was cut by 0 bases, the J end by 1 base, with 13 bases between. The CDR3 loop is CASSLGQVFQNTEAFF. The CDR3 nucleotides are TGCGCCAGCAGCTTGGGACAGGTTTTTCAGAACACTGAAGCTTTCTTT. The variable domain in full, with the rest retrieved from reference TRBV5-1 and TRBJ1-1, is KAGVTQTPRYLIKTRGQQVTLSCSPISGHRSVSWYQQTPGQGLQFLFEYFSETQRNKGNFPGRFSGRQFSNSRSEMNVSTLELGDSALYLCASSLGQVFQNTEAFFGQGTRLTVV.

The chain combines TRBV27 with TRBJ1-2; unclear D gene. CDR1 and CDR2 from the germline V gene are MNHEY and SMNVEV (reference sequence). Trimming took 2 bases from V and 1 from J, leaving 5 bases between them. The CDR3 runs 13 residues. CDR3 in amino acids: CASSLNSNYGYTF. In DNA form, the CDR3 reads TGTGCCAGCAGTTTAAACAGTAACTATGGCTACACCTTC.

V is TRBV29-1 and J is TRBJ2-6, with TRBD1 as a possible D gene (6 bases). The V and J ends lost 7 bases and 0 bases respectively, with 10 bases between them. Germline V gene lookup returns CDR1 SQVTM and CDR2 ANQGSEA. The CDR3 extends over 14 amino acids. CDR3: CSARTASGANVLTF. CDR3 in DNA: TGCAGCGCCAGGACAGCCTCTGGGGCCAACGTCCTGACTTTC.

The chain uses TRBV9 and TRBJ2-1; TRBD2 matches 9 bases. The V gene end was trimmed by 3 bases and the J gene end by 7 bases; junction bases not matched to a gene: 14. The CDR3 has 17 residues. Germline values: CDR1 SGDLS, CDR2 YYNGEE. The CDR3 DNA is TGTGCCAGCAGCGCGCGTTTTCAGGCGGGAGGGAAAAATGAGCAGTTCTTC. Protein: CASSARFQAGGKNEQFF.

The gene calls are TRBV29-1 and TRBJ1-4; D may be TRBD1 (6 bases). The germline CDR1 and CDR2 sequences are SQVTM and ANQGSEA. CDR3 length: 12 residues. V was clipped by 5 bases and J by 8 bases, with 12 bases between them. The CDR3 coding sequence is TGCAGCGTTTGGGACATAGACGAAAAACTGTTTTTT. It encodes CSVWDIDEKLFF.

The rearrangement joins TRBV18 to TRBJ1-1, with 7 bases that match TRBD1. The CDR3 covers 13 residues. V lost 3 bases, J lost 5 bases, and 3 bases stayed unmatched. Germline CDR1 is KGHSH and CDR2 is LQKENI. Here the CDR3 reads CASSPGQDTEAFF. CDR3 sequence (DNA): TGTGCCAGCTCACCTGGACAGGATACTGAAGCTTTCTTT.

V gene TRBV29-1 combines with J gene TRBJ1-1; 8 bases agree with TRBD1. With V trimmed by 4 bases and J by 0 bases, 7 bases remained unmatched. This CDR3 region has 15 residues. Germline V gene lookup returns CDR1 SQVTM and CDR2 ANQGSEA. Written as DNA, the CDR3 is TGCAGCGTTGCCTCTTCGGACAGGGTGAACACTGAAGCTTTCTTT. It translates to CSVASSDRVNTEAFF.

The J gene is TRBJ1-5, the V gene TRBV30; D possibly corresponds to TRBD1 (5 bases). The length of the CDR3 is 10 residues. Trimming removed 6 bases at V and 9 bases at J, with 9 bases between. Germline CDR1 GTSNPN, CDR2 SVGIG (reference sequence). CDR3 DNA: TGTGCCTGCGTCCAGGGGCCCCAGCATTTT. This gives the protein CACVQGPQHF. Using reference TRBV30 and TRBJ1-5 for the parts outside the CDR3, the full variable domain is SQTIHQWPATLVQPVGSPLSLECTVEGTSNPNLYWYRQAAGRGLQLLFYSVGIGQISSEVPQNLSASRPQDRQFILSSKKLLLSDSGFYLCACVQGPQHFGDGTRLSIL.

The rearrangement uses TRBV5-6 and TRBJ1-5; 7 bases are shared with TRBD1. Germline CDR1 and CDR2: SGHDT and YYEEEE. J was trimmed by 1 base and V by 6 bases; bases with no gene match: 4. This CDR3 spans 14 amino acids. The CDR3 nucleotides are TGTGCCAGCAACGCAGGGGGAAGCAATCAGCCCCAGCATTTT. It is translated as CASNAGGSNQPQHF.

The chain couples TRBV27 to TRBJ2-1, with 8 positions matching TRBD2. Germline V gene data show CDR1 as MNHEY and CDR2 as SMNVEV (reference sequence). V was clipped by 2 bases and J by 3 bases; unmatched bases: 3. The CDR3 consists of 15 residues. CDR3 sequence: CASSLVLAVYNEQFF. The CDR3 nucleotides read TGTGCCAGCAGTTTAGTACTAGCGGTCTACAATGAGCAGTTCTTC.

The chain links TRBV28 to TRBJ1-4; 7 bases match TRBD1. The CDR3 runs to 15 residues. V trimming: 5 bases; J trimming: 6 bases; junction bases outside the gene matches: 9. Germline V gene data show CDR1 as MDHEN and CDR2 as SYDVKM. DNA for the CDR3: TGTGCCAGCAGTATTCTGACAGGGCGGGATGAAAAACTGTTTTTT. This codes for CASSILTGRDEKLFF.

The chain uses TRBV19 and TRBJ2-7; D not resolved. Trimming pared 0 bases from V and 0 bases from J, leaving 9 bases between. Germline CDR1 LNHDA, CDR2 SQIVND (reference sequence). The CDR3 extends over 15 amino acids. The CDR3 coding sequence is TGTGCCAGTAGTATAGATCTGGAGAGCTCCTACGAGCAGTACTTC. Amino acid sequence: CASSIDLESSYEQYF. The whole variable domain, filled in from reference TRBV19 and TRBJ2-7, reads DGGITQSPKYLFRKEGQNVTLSCEQNLNHDAMYWYRQDPGQGLRLIYYSQIVNDFQKGDIAEGYSVSREKKESFPLTVTSAQKNPTAFYLCASSIDLESSYEQYFGPGTRLTVT.

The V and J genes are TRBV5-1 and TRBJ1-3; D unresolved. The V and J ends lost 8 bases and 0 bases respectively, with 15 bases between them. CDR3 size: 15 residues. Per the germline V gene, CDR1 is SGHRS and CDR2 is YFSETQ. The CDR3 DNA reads TGCGCCAGTAACGAGGGCAGTCGCTCTGGAAACACCATATATTTT. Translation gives CASNEGSRSGNTIYF.

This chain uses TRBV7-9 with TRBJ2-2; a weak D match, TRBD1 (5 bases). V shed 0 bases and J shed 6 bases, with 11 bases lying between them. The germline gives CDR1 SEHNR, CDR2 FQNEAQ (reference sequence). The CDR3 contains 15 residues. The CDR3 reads CASSLASGFAGELFF. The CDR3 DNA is TGTGCCAGCAGCTTAGCATCAGGGTTTGCCGGGGAGCTGTTTTTT.

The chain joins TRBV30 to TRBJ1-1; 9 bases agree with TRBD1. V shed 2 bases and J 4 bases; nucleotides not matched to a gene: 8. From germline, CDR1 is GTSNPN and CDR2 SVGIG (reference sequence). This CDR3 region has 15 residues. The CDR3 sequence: CAWSTRTGVSTEAFF. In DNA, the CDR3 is TGTGCCTGGAGTACCCGGACAGGGGTAAGCACTGAAGCTTTCTTT.

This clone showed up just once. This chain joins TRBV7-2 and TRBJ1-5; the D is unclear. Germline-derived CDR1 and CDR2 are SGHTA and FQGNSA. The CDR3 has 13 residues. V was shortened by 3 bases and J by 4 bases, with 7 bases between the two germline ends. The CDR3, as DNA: TGTGCCAGCAGCTTTTCGCAGAATCAGCCCCAGCATTTT. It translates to CASSFSQNQPQHF.

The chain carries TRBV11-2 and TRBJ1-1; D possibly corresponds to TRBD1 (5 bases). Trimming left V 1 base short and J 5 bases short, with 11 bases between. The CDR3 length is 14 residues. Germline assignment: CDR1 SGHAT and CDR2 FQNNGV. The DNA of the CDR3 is TGTGCCAGCAGCTTAGTAGGGGTTGGGACTGAAGCTTTCTTT. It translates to CASSLVGVGTEAFF. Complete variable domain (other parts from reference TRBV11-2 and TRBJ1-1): EAGVAQSPRYKIIEKRQSVAFWCNPISGHATLYWYQQILGQGPKLLIQFQNNGVVDDSQLPKDRFSAERLKGVDSTLKIQPAKLEDSAVYLCASSLVGVGTEAFFGQGTRLTVV.

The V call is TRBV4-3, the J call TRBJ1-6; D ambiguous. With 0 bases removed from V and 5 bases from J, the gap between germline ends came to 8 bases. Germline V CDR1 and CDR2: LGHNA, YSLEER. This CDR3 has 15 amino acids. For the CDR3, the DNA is TGCGCCAGCAGCCAAGATCACCGGGATAATTCACCCCTCCACTTT. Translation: CASSQDHRDNSPLHF.

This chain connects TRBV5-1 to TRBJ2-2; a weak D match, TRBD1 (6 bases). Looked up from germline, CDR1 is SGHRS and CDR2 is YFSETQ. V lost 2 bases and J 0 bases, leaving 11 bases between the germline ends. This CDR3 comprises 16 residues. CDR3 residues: CASSFHDRTNTGELFF. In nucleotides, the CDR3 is TGCGCCAGCAGCTTCCATGACAGGACGAACACCGGGGAGCTGTTTTTT.

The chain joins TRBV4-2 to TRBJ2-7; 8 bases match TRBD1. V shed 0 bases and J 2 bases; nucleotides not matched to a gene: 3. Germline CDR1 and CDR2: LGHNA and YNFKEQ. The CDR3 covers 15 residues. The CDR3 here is CASSQDTGGTYEQYF. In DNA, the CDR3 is TGTGCCAGCAGCCAAGACACAGGGGGTACCTACGAGCAGTACTTC.

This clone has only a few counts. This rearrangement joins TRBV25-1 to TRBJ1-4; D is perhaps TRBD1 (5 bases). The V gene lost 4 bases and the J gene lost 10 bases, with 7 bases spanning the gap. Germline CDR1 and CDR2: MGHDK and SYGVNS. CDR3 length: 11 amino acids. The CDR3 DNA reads TGTGCCAGCAGTGTCGGGGGAAAACTGTTTTTT. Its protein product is CASSVGGKLFF.

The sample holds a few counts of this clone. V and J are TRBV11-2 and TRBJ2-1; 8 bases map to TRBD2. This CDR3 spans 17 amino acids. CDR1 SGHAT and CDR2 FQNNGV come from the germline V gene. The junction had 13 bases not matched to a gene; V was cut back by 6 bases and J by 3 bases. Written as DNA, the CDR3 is TGTGCCAGCAGTTCCCGGGGAGCGGGAGTTAACTACAATGAGCAGTTCTTC. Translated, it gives CASSSRGAGVNYNEQFF.

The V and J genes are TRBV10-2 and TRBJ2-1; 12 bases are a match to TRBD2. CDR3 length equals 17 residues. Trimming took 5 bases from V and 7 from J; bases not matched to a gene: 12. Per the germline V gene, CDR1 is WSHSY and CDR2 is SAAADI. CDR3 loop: CASSSAVLAGGQNEQFF. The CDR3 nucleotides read TGCGCCAGCAGTTCCGCTGTACTAGCGGGGGGTCAGAATGAGCAGTTCTTC.

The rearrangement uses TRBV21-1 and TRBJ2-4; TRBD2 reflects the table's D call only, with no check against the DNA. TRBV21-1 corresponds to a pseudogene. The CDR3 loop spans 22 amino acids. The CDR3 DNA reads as TGTGCCAGCAGCAAAGAGCGGCAGCAACTAGCGGGAGGGCCTTTGTCCAAAAACATTCAGTACTTC. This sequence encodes CASSKERQQLAGGPLSKNIQYF.

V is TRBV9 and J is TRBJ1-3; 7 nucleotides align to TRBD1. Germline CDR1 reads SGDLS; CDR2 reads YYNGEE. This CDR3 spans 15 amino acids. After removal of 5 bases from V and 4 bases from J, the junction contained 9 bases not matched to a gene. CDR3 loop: CASSGGTAKGNTIYF. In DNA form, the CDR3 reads TGTGCCAGCAGTGGGGGGACAGCAAAAGGAAACACCATATATTTT.

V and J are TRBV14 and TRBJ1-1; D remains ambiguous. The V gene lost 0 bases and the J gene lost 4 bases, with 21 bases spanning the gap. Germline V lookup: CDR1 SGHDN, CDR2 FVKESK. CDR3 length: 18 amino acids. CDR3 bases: TGTGCCAGCAGCCAAGAACCCTACTGGCGGGCGGGAGGCACTGAAGCTTTCTTT. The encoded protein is CASSQEPYWRAGGTEAFF.